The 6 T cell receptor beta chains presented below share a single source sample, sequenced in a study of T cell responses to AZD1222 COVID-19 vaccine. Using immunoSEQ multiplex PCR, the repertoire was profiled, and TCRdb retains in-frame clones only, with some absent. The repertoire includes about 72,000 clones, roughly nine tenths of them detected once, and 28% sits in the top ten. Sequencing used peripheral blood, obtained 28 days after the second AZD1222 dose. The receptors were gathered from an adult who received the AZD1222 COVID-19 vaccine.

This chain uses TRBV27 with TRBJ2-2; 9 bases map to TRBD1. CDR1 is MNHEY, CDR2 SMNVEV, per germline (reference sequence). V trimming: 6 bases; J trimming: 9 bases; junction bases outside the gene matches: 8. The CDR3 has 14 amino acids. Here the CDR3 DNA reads TGTGCCAGCAGCTTACAGGGGGCGGACTGGGAGCTGTTTTTT. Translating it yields CASSLQGADWELFF.

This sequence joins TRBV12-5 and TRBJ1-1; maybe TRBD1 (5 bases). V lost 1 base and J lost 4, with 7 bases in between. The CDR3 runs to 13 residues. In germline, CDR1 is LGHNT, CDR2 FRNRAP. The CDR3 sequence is CASGLDGATEAFF. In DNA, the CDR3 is TGTGCTAGTGGTTTGGACGGGGCCACTGAAGCTTTCTTT. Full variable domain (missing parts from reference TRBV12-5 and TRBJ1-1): DARVTQTPRHKVTEMGQEVTMRCQPILGHNTVFWYRQTMMQGLELLAYFRNRAPLDDSGMPKDRFSAEMPDATLATLKIQPSEPRDSAVYFCASGLDGATEAFFGQGTRLTVV.

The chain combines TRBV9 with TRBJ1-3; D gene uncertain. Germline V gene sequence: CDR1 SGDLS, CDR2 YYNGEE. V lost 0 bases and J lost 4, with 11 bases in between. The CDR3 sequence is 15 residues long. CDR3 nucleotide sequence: TGTGCCAGCAGCGTAGTGGAGACGGGAGGAAACACCATATATTTT. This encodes CASSVVETGGNTIYF.

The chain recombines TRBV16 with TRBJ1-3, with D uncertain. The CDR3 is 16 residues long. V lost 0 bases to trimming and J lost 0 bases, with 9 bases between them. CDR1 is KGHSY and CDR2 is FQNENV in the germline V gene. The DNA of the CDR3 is TGTGCCAGCAGCCAATCACAGCGGAACTCTGGAAACACCATATATTTT. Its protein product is CASSQSQRNSGNTIYF.

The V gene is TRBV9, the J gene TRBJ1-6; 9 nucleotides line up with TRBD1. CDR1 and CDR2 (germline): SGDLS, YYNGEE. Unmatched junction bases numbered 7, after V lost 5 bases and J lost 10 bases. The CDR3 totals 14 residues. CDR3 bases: TGTGCCAGCAGTGAGCGGACAGGGGTCTCACCCCTCCACTTT. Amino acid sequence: CASSERTGVSPLHF.

The CDR3 DNA is TGTGCCAGTAGTAGTCGGGTCACCGGGGAGCTGTTTTTT. It is translated as CASSSRVTGELFF. The rearrangement uses TRBV19 and TRBJ2-2; D uncertain. The CDR3 totals 13 residues. The germline V gene has CDR1 LNHDA and CDR2 SQIVND (reference sequence). V was pared by 4 bases and J by 4 bases, with 7 bases between.